The sequence of this T cell receptor beta chain was determined in a study of cytotoxic CD8 clonotypes in ibrutinib-treated CLL. Overall study context: It was after a median 12 months of treatment, range 6 to 36, that response samples were taken. Samples yielded averages of 200,000 to 300,000 productive templates and 94,082 productive rearrangements. Study-level findings and limits: Clonality (at baseline) was higher than in age-matched healthy donors and tracked circulating CD8+ T-cell counts. Sample timing was unmatched between remission and later-progressing patients; lymph nodes unstudied.

Only in-frame clones appear in the TCRdb table, and some are missing; sequencing was by immunoSEQ multiplex PCR. The table lists about 70,000 clones, about nine tenths of them singletons. This CDR3 contains 14 residues. CDR1 LNHDA and CDR2 SQIVND come from the germline V gene (reference sequence). Trimming took 3 bases from V and 3 from J, leaving 12 bases between them. As to this clone: Its cognate antigen is unknown.

The gene calls are TRBV19 and TRBJ2-7; tentatively, D is TRBD1 (5 bases). This TCR was recovered from a human donor with chronic lymphocytic leukemia. The sample consisted of PBMCs, taken after 12 months of ibrutinib treatment. The CDR3 nucleotides read TGTGCCAGTAGTATGGGTCGACAGTACTACGAGCAGTACTTC. This sequence encodes CASSMGRQYYEQYF.